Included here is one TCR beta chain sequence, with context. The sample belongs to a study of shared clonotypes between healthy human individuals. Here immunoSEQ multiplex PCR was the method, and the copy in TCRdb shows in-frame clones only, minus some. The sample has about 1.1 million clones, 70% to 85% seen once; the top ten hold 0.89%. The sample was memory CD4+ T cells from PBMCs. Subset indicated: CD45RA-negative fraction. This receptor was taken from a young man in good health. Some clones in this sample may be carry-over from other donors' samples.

CDR3 protein: CAAGLAGGPETQYF. CDR3 coding DNA: TGTGCCGCCGGACTAGCGGGAGGGCCGGAGACCCAGTACTTC. The J gene is TRBJ2-5, the V gene TRBV18, with 15 bases fitting TRBD2. This CDR3 has 14 residues. The V segment lost 11 bases and the J segment 5 bases; nucleotides outside the gene matches: 6. Per the germline V gene, CDR1 is KGHSH and CDR2 is LQKENI.